One sample yielded the 25 T cell receptor beta chains listed below, sequenced in a study of T cells in Graves' hyperthyroidism and ophthalmopathy. Amplification of TCR beta CDR3 regions was performed using RNA transcripts as template. The HTBI primer set drove a first-round RT-PCR of the TCR CDR3. TCRdb re-called the multiplex PCR reads with MiXCR, one entry per CDR3 protein. The repertoire holds hundreds of thousands of distinct CDR3 sequences, with about 14% as singletons. Sequenced input: blood. These receptor sequences come from a young man with Graves' ophthalmopathy.

About this clonotype: A much larger clone is a single base away; this may be a read error. The rearrangement links TRBV24-1 to TRBJ2-5; D uncertain. This CDR3 has 13 residues. The germline V gene has CDR1 KGHDR and CDR2 SFDVKD. Trimming took off 7 bases at V and 3 bases at J, with 11 bases between the two ends. CDR3 bases: TGTGCCACCAGAACAAGAGGTGAAGAGACCCAGTACTTC. It translates to CATRTRGEETQYF.

This clonotype was seen a few times. J is TRBJ2-3 and V is TRBV4-1; D gene unclear. The germline V and J ends were trimmed by 4 bases and 2 bases, with 7 bases remaining between them. Germline CDR1 and CDR2: MGHRA and YSYEKL. The CDR3 length is 13 residues. CDR3: CASSRTTTDTQYF. CDR3 nucleotide sequence: TGCGCCAGCAGCCGTACTACCACAGATACGCAGTATTTT.

V is TRBV25-1 and J is TRBJ2-5; 8 bases are shared with TRBD2. Looked up from germline, CDR1 is MGHDK and CDR2 is SYGVNS. Trimming removed 6 bases from V and 8 bases from J; junction bases left unmatched: 23. The CDR3 runs 18 residues. CDR3 coding DNA: TGTGCCAGCAGGGGGCCAGTTGGCGGGGGGCTGGGAGTGCAAACCCAGTACTTC. This translates into CASRGPVGGGLGVQTQYF.

Ten or more counts support this clonotype. The V and J genes are TRBV29-1 and TRBJ2-1; TRBD2 matches at 8 bases. With 7 bases clipped from V and 12 bases from J, the junction kept 14 bases outside the gene matches. The V gene's germline CDR1 is SQVTM and CDR2 ANQGSEA. The CDR3 length is 13 residues. The CDR3 DNA reads TGCAGCGGCATAAAGATAGCGGGAAGAGTGCAGTTCTTC. Protein product: CSGIKIAGRVQFF.

This clonotype was recorded at least ten times. The chain employs TRBV2 and TRBJ2-7; TRBD2 matches at 7 bases. The V gene's germline CDR1 is SNHLY and CDR2 FYNNEI. The CDR3 contains 14 residues. Losses at the gene ends were 5 bases for V and 3 bases for J; bases not matched to a gene: 7. The CDR3 DNA sequence: TGTGCCAGCAGTATTACTAGCGCAGTCTACGAGCAGTACTTC. Translation: CASSITSAVYEQYF.

This clonotype was seen repeatedly, ten times or more. V and J are TRBV7-9 and TRBJ1-1; 9 nucleotides align to TRBD1. After removal of 3 bases from V and 5 bases from J, the junction contained 10 bases not matched to a gene. The CDR3 runs to 16 residues. Germline V CDR1 and CDR2: SEHNR, FQNEAQ (reference sequence). In DNA, the CDR3 is TGTGCCAGCAGCTTCCCACTACAGGGGGCGAGTACTGAAGCTTTCTTT. Translated: CASSFPLQGASTEAFF. Full variable domain (outside the CDR3, taken from reference TRBV7-9 and TRBJ1-1): DTGVSQNPRHKITKRGQNVTFRCDPISEHNRLYWYRQTLGQGPEFLTYFQNEAQLEKSRLLSDRFSAERPKGSFSTLEIQRTEQGDSAMYLCASSFPLQGASTEAFFGQGTRLTVV.

This clonotype has a handful of counts. A much more abundant neighbour one base away suggests this may be a read error. The chain is built from TRBV7-3 and TRBJ2-1, with TRBD2 matching over 8 bases. There are 14 residues in the CDR3. Looked up from germline, CDR1 is SGHTA and CDR2 is FQGTGA. The V gene end was trimmed by 1 base and the J gene end by 9 bases; junction bases not matched to a gene: 5. The CDR3 here is CASSLRREDSEQFF. CDR3 DNA sequence: TGTGCCAGCAGCTTAAGGCGGGAGGACAGTGAGCAGTTCTTC.

This clonotype was found many times. This chain connects TRBV3-1 to TRBJ2-1; D unresolved. This CDR3 region has 11 residues. Trimming removed 3 bases at V and 3 bases at J, with 0 bases between. Germline CDR1 and CDR2: LGHDT and YNNKEL (reference sequence). The CDR3: CASSHYNEQFF. The CDR3 DNA follows: TGTGCCAGCAGCCACTACAATGAGCAGTTCTTC.

At least ten counts were recorded for this clonotype. The chain links TRBV29-1 to TRBJ2-7; maybe TRBD2 (5 bases). This CDR3 spans 13 amino acids. Trimming stripped 7 bases from V and 0 bases from J, with 13 bases between. Germline values: CDR1 SQVTM, CDR2 ANQGSEA. The CDR3 here is CSAHPGNSYEQYF. The CDR3 nucleotides read TGCAGCGCCCACCCCGGGAACTCCTACGAGCAGTACTTC.

This chain connects TRBV12-3 or TRBV12-4 to TRBJ2-7; 10 bases align to TRBD2. There are 16 residues in the CDR3. V shed 7 bases, J shed 5 bases, and the junction held 14 bases outside the gene matches. For the CDR3, the DNA is TGTGCCAGCACCCCGGGGGTAGCGGGAGGCGGCGACGAGCAGTACTTC. Protein sequence: CASTPGVAGGGDEQYF.

This clonotype showed up many times. The rearrangement joins TRBV28 to TRBJ1-1; no firm D call. The CDR3 is 13 residues long. The germline V gene encodes CDR1 MDHEN and CDR2 SYDVKM. Trimming removed 3 bases at V and 3 bases at J, with 8 bases between. The DNA for the CDR3 is TGTGCCAGCAGTTTGAACATCGACACTGAAGCTTTCTTT. Amino acid sequence: CASSLNIDTEAFF.

This clonotype was seen a few times. The chain links TRBV4-1 to TRBJ2-3, with 7 bases lining up with TRBD2. Per the germline V gene, CDR1 is MGHRA and CDR2 is YSYEKL. The CDR3 contains 16 residues. With 6 bases clipped from V and 0 bases from J, the junction kept 9 bases outside the gene matches. CDR3 sequence reads: CASRRAGEGSTDTQYF. The DNA for the CDR3 is TGCGCCAGCAGGAGGGCGGGAGAGGGGAGCACAGATACGCAGTATTTT.

This clonotype was observed at least ten times. This chain uses TRBV30 with TRBJ1-2, with no clear D. The CDR3 has 13 residues. Germline V gives CDR1 GTSNPN, CDR2 SVGIG (reference sequence). With 1 base removed from V and 7 bases from J, the gap between germline ends came to 13 bases. This chain's CDR3 is CAWSASGGGGYTF. DNA for the CDR3: TGTGCCTGGAGTGCCTCGGGAGGAGGTGGCTACACCTTC.

This clonotype came up many times. This chain links TRBV24-1 with TRBJ2-5; 10 bases match TRBD1. CDR1 KGHDR and CDR2 SFDVKD come from the germline V gene. Losses at the gene ends were 4 bases for V and 4 bases for J; bases not matched to a gene: 5. The CDR3 consists of 15 residues. The CDR3 spells CATSDPTGGGETQYF. The CDR3 DNA sequence: TGTGCCACCAGTGACCCGACAGGGGGCGGAGAGACCCAGTACTTC.

The chain is built from TRBV7-9 and TRBJ2-7, with D maybe TRBD1 (6 bases). The CDR3 runs to 14 residues. Germline values: CDR1 SEHNR, CDR2 FQNEAQ (reference sequence). V gave up 2 bases and J gave up 2 bases, with 10 bases separating them. The CDR3 is CASSLSGATYEQYF. In DNA, the CDR3 is TGTGCCAGCAGCTTATCAGGGGCGACCTACGAGCAGTACTTC.

Only a few counts were recorded for this clonotype. The chain joins TRBV7-9 to TRBJ1-6; D is ambiguous. Per the germline V gene, CDR1 is SEHNR and CDR2 is FQNEAQ (reference sequence). Trimming took off 3 bases at V and 4 bases at J, with 10 bases between the two ends. The CDR3 runs 15 residues. The chain's CDR3 is CASSFHTSYNSPLHF. The DNA of the CDR3 is TGTGCCAGCAGCTTCCATACCTCATATAATTCACCCCTCCACTTT.

J is TRBJ2-7 and V is TRBV3-1, with 8 bases lining up with TRBD2. V was clipped by 1 base and J by 3 bases; unmatched bases: 5. This CDR3 spans 15 amino acids. Germline V gene data show CDR1 as LGHDT and CDR2 as YNNKEL (reference sequence). CDR3 coding DNA: TGTGCCAGCAGCCAAGGTATGACTAGCGTCTACGAGCAGTACTTC. Protein sequence: CASSQGMTSVYEQYF.

This clonotype has only a few counts. The chain joins TRBV6-2 or TRBV6-3 to TRBJ2-2; TRBD2 matches at 9 bases. V lost 4 bases and J lost 4; bases outside the gene matches: 4. The CDR3 length is 15 residues. Germline lookup yields CDR1 MNHEY and CDR2 SVGEGT. This CDR3 reads CASSLAGDFTGELFF. CDR3 sequence (DNA): TGTGCCAGCAGTTTAGCGGGGGATTTCACCGGGGAGCTGTTTTTT.

The genes are TRBV29-1 and TRBJ2-1, with 12 bases matching TRBD2. Germline-derived CDR1 and CDR2 are SQVTM and ANQGSEA. This CDR3 spans 15 amino acids. J was trimmed by 6 bases and V by 6 bases; bases with no gene match: 9. CDR3 in amino acids: CSVPTSGGTFNEQFF. In DNA form, the CDR3 reads TGCAGCGTACCTACTAGCGGGGGGACCTTCAATGAGCAGTTCTTC.

The table lists this clonotype with many counts. The chain has TRBV11-2 and TRBJ1-1; 8 bases map to TRBD1. Trimming took 1 base from V and 5 from J; bases not matched to a gene: 0. CDR3 length: 13 residues. Germline V lookup: CDR1 SGHAT, CDR2 FQNNGV. CDR3 sequence reads: CASSLGQGTEAFF. CDR3 DNA: TGTGCCAGCAGCTTAGGACAGGGGACTGAAGCTTTCTTT.

This clonotype occurred many times. The chain joins TRBV20-1 to TRBJ2-3, with D uncertain. This CDR3 comprises 14 residues. In germline, CDR1 is DFQATT, CDR2 SNEGSKA (reference sequence). Trimming shortened V by 0 bases and J by 0 bases, and 7 bases separated the two germline ends. The CDR3 nucleotides are TGCAGTGCTAGAGATTTAACTAGCACAGATACGCAGTATTTT. Its protein product is CSARDLTSTDTQYF.

This clonotype was counted ten times or more. The V call is TRBV7-9, the J call TRBJ1-2; D is ambiguous. The CDR3 runs 12 residues. V was pared by 4 bases and J by 11 bases, with 14 bases between. Germline CDR1 and CDR2: SEHNR and FQNEAQ (reference sequence). The CDR3 loop reads CASSSNDPRYTF. For the CDR3, the DNA is TGTGCCAGCAGCTCGAATGACCCGCGGTACACCTTC.

This clonotype was counted at least ten times. The rearrangement links TRBV6-1 to TRBJ1-6; 9 bases align to TRBD1. With V trimmed by 6 bases and J by 9 bases, 9 bases remained unmatched. CDR3 length equals 15 residues. CDR1 is MNHNS and CDR2 is SASEGT in the germline V gene. The CDR3 region is CASRAGQGYSSPLHF. The CDR3 DNA is TGTGCCAGCAGAGCTGGACAGGGGTACAGTTCACCCCTCCACTTT.

This clonotype was observed many times. This chain connects TRBV6-5 to TRBJ2-5, with TRBD2 as a possible D gene (5 bases). This CDR3 contains 15 residues. The germline V gene has CDR1 MNHEY and CDR2 SVGAGI. V lost 2 bases and J 1 base, leaving 11 bases between the germline ends. The CDR3 here is CASSYGLSAQETQYF. The DNA of the CDR3 is TGTGCCAGCAGTTACGGACTCTCGGCCCAAGAGACCCAGTACTTC.

This clonotype was seen a few times. CDR3 in DNA: TGTGCCACCAGTGGGGCTTCCCCTAATGAGCAGTTCTTC. Translated, it gives CATSGASPNEQFF. V and J are TRBV24-1 and TRBJ2-1; D is ambiguous. Germline V gene data show CDR1 as KGHDR and CDR2 as SFDVKD. V was trimmed by 5 bases and J by 7 bases, leaving 11 bases between them. The CDR3 consists of 13 residues.